The 26 T cell receptor beta chains below were found in one sample sequenced in a study of OX40 agonist ivuxolimab in advanced cancers. Generated by immunoSEQ multiplex PCR, the TCRdb table keeps only in-frame clones and is missing some. The sample has 45,000 to 55,000 clones; 90% to 95% are singletons. The source material was CD4+ or CD8+ T cells sorted from blood, sampled in a trial of the OX40 agonist ivuxolimab. Every receptor here comes from an adult with an advanced solid tumor such as melanoma, head and neck, liver or kidney cancer.

The gene calls are TRBV7-2 and TRBJ2-5, with 12 bases that match TRBD2. CDR1 and CDR2 (germline): SGHTA, FQGNSA. The CDR3 spans 17 residues. V lost 6 bases, J lost 0 bases, and 8 bases stayed unmatched. CDR3 bases: TGTGCCAGCAGTCCTGGGACTAGCGGGTTGTACCAAGAGACCCAGTACTTC. This codes for CASSPGTSGLYQETQYF.

This sequence joins TRBV10-3 and TRBJ2-3; maybe TRBD1 (6 bases). This CDR3 spans 15 amino acids. V was clipped by 2 bases and J by 3 bases, with 12 bases between them. CDR1 is ENHRY and CDR2 is SYGVKD in the germline V gene. The CDR3 DNA reads as TGTGCCATCAGTGAGACGCGCAGGGGAACAGATACGCAGTATTTT. The encoded protein is CAISETRRGTDTQYF.

This clone was counted a few times. This rearrangement joins TRBV28 to TRBJ2-3; 9 nucleotides agree with TRBD1. V gave up 7 bases and J gave up 2 bases; unmatched junction bases: 16. Germline V gene data show CDR1 as MDHEN and CDR2 as SYDVKM. This CDR3 has 18 amino acids. The CDR3 loop is CASKSTGGVLAATDTQYF. In DNA form, the CDR3 reads TGTGCCAGCAAATCTACAGGGGGCGTTTTAGCTGCCACAGATACGCAGTATTTT. Full variable domain (rest looked up from reference TRBV28 and TRBJ2-3): DVKVTQSSRYLVKRTGEKVFLECVQDMDHENMFWYRQDPGLGLRLIYFSYDVKMKEKGDIPEGYSVSREKKERFSLILESASTNQTSMYLCASKSTGGVLAATDTQYFGPGTRLTVL.

The chain joins TRBV14 to TRBJ2-7; D not resolved. In germline, CDR1 is SGHDN, CDR2 FVKESK. Trimming took off 4 bases at V and 2 bases at J, with 15 bases between the two ends. CDR3 length: 15 amino acids. The CDR3 coding sequence is TGTGCCAGCAGCCGGAGACCGCAATCCACCTACGAGCAGTACTTC. Amino acid sequence: CASSRRPQSTYEQYF.

The CDR3 DNA sequence: TGCGCCAGCAGCCAAGTCCGGTCCTTGGCCTACGAGCAGTACTTC. Translated: CASSQVRSLAYEQYF. This rearrangement joins TRBV4-3 to TRBJ2-7; D unclear. Germline V lookup: CDR1 LGHNA, CDR2 YSLEER. The CDR3 contains 15 residues. Trimming removed 1 base from V and 2 bases from J, with 12 bases in between.

The V call is TRBV7-8, the J call TRBJ2-3; D is undetermined. Germline CDR1 and CDR2: SGHVS and FQNEAQ. Trimming stripped 1 base from V and 4 bases from J, with 9 bases between. The CDR3 consists of 14 residues. The chain's CDR3 is CASSLDSASDTQYF. The CDR3 DNA sequence: TGTGCCAGCAGCTTAGATTCTGCGTCAGATACGCAGTATTTT.

This clone was seen just once. This chain uses TRBV27 with TRBJ2-6; no clear D gene. This CDR3 comprises 14 residues. The V gene's germline CDR1 is MNHEY and CDR2 SMNVEV (reference sequence). Deletions cut 5 bases from V and 4 bases from J, with 9 bases between. The CDR3 DNA reads as TGTGCCAGCAGTCAGTTGTCCGGGGCCAACGTCCTGACTTTC. Amino acid sequence: CASSQLSGANVLTF.

This clone was detected once. This chain links TRBV25-1 with TRBJ2-7; TRBD2 matches 9 bases. CDR1 and CDR2 (germline): MGHDK, SYGVNS. CDR3 length: 15 amino acids. V shed 0 bases and J 3 bases; nucleotides not matched to a gene: 3. The CDR3 is CASSEYASGIYEQYF. The CDR3 nucleotides read TGTGCCAGCAGTGAATATGCTAGCGGGATCTACGAGCAGTACTTC.

The chain is built from TRBV7-9 and TRBJ2-7; 9 bases line up with TRBD1. The length of the CDR3 is 14 residues. The ends lost 10 bases at V and 3 bases at J; junction bases unmatched: 10. From germline, CDR1 is SEHNR and CDR2 FQNEAQ (reference sequence). CDR3 bases: TGTGCCACCGAGGGACAGGGAAAAGTCTACGAGCAGTACTTC. The encoded protein is CATEGQGKVYEQYF.

The chain links TRBV7-9 to TRBJ2-1; D uncertain. The CDR3 runs to 12 residues. Trimming pared 6 bases from V and 2 bases from J, leaving 5 bases between. Germline CDR1 and CDR2: SEHNR and FQNEAQ (reference sequence). The CDR3 loop is CASRSTYNEQFF. In DNA, the CDR3 is TGTGCCAGCAGAAGTACCTACAATGAGCAGTTCTTC.

As to this clone: Other DNA sequences in the sample encode the same CDR3. For the CDR3, the DNA is TGTGCCAGTAGTATCTCGGGCGAGCAGTACTTC. This codes for CASSISGEQYF. J is TRBJ2-7 and V is TRBV19; no clear D gene. The V end lost 3 bases, the J end lost 6 bases, and 6 bases lay between the germline ends. CDR3 length: 11 residues. Germline CDR1 reads LNHDA; CDR2 reads SQIVND (reference sequence).

This chain connects TRBV9 to TRBJ2-7; 7 bases agree with TRBD2. The germline V gene encodes CDR1 SGDLS and CDR2 YYNGEE. Unmatched junction bases numbered 5, after V lost 0 bases and J lost 2 bases. This CDR3 spans 15 amino acids. The CDR3: CASSVEGLTTYEQYF. The CDR3 region has the DNA TGTGCCAGCAGCGTAGAGGGACTAACCACCTACGAGCAGTACTTC.

The rearrangement joins TRBV7-9 to TRBJ2-3; D may be TRBD1 (6 bases). The CDR3 is made up of 16 amino acids. Looked up from germline, CDR1 is SEHNR and CDR2 is FQNEAQ (reference sequence). Trimming left V 1 base short and J 6 bases short, with 17 bases between. CDR3 bases: TGTGCCAGCAGCTTAGAGGTGGGGGCGACACCTGATACGCAGTATTTT. Its protein is CASSLEVGATPDTQYF.

V and J are TRBV11-2 and TRBJ2-5, with 7 bases identical to TRBD2. The CDR3 totals 14 residues. Trimming removed 0 bases from V and 5 bases from J; junction bases left unmatched: 3. Germline V lookup: CDR1 SGHAT, CDR2 FQNNGV. The CDR3 is CASSLDPGRETQYF. The CDR3 DNA sequence: TGTGCCAGCAGCTTAGATCCCGGGAGGGAGACCCAGTACTTC.

This chain connects TRBV19 to TRBJ2-2; D possibly matches TRBD1 or TRBD2 (5 bases each). The CDR3 length is 18 residues. Trimming took off 1 base at V and 3 bases at J, with 18 bases between the two ends. CDR1 LNHDA and CDR2 SQIVND come from the germline V gene (reference sequence). CDR3 loop: CASSIGPPEGLYTGELFF. The DNA of the CDR3 is TGTGCCAGTAGTATAGGCCCCCCTGAGGGGTTGTACACCGGGGAGCTGTTTTTT.

This clone was recorded only once. V and J are TRBV6-5 and TRBJ2-1; 7 nucleotides align to TRBD2. The CDR3 sequence is 14 residues long. V was pared by 4 bases and J by 8 bases, with 8 bases of the junction left unmatched. Germline CDR1 reads MNHEY; CDR2 reads SVGAGI. The CDR3 coding sequence is TGTGCCAGCAGTTTTGCGGGAGTTCGGGATGAGCAGTTCTTC. It yields the protein CASSFAGVRDEQFF.

The chain carries TRBV4-1 and TRBJ2-7; 10 nucleotides match TRBD2. J was trimmed by 0 bases and V by 1 base; bases with no gene match: 3. The germline V gene has CDR1 MGHRA and CDR2 YSYEKL. This CDR3 has 16 amino acids. The CDR3 region is CASSQGLAGSSYEQYF. In nucleotides, the CDR3 is TGCGCCAGCAGCCAAGGACTAGCGGGTTCCTCCTACGAGCAGTACTTC.

The chain is built from TRBV11-3 and TRBJ2-7; D gene ambiguous. The CDR3 has 12 amino acids. The V gene's germline CDR1 is SGHNT and CDR2 YENEEA. Trimming shortened V by 1 base and J by 5 bases, and 6 bases separated the two germline ends. The DNA of the CDR3 is TGTGCCAGCAGCTTAGTGAGCCACGAGCAGTACTTC. Its translation is CASSLVSHEQYF.

This chain links TRBV2 with TRBJ2-7; D is unclear. The length of the CDR3 is 13 residues. Trimming took 6 bases from V and 2 from J, leaving 11 bases between them. The germline V gene encodes CDR1 SNHLY and CDR2 FYNNEI. The CDR3 protein is CASSGRGAYEQYF. The CDR3 DNA sequence: TGTGCCAGCAGCGGCCGAGGAGCCTACGAGCAGTACTTC.

The J gene is TRBJ2-6, the V gene TRBV6-6; TRBD1 is a possible D gene (5 bases). The germline V and J ends were trimmed by 11 bases and 1 base, with 6 bases remaining between them. CDR3 size: 12 residues. Germline V gives CDR1 MNHNY, CDR2 SVGAGI (reference sequence). CDR3 in DNA: TGTGCCGGGGCATCTGGGGCCAACGTCCTGACTTTC. Amino acids: CAGASGANVLTF.

This clone has only one observation. This chain links TRBV7-8 with TRBJ1-1, with TRBD1 matching over 9 bases. The CDR3 sequence is 14 residues long. The germline CDR1 and CDR2 sequences are SGHVS and FQNEAQ. With V trimmed by 4 bases and J by 4 bases, 4 bases remained unmatched. CDR3 protein: CASSSGTGRTEAFF. The CDR3 coding sequence is TGTGCCAGCAGCTCCGGGACAGGGCGCACTGAAGCTTTCTTT.

The chain carries TRBV5-5 and TRBJ1-1, with unresolved D. The germline CDR1 and CDR2 sequences are SGHKS and YYEKEE (reference sequence). V dropped 1 base and J dropped 4 bases, with 8 bases sitting between them. The CDR3 has 13 amino acids. CDR3 region: CASSLWEVTEAFF. The DNA of the CDR3 is TGTGCCAGCAGCTTGTGGGAAGTCACTGAAGCTTTCTTT.

This clone appeared a single time. The V gene is TRBV13, the J gene TRBJ2-7; possibly TRBD2 for D (6 bases). Germline CDR1 reads PRHDT; CDR2 reads FYEKMQ (reference sequence). CDR3 size: 16 residues. V was trimmed by 3 bases and J by 3 bases, leaving 18 bases between them. CDR3 protein: CASSFWANGRDYEQYF. The CDR3 DNA follows: TGTGCCAGCAGCTTTTGGGCGAACGGGAGAGACTACGAGCAGTACTTC.

This clone was recorded only once. The rearrangement uses TRBV5-4 and TRBJ2-4, with 9 bases fitting TRBD1. Trimming removed 0 bases from V and 5 bases from J; junction bases left unmatched: 3. The germline V gene has CDR1 SGHNT and CDR2 YYREEE (reference sequence). The length of the CDR3 is 15 residues. CDR3 loop: CASSLGGDRENIQYF. The CDR3 DNA follows: TGTGCCAGCAGCTTGGGAGGGGACAGGGAAAACATTCAGTACTTC.

The genes are TRBV7-9 and TRBJ1-4; 7 bases agree with TRBD1. The CDR3 contains 13 residues. Germline CDR1 reads SEHNR; CDR2 reads FQNEAQ (reference sequence). J was trimmed by 10 bases and V by 8 bases; bases with no gene match: 10. The CDR3 nucleotides read TGTGCCAGCCTCGGCCCAGGGGGACGAAAACTGTTTTTT. Amino acid sequence: CASLGPGGRKLFF.

This clone was counted only a few times. The chain uses TRBV9 and TRBJ1-3; D gene uncertain. This CDR3 comprises 15 residues. V shed 1 base and J shed 2 bases, with 10 bases lying between them. The V gene's germline CDR1 is SGDLS and CDR2 YYNGEE. CDR3 protein: CASSVRGIAGNTIYF. CDR3 coding DNA: TGTGCCAGCAGCGTAAGAGGAATCGCTGGAAACACCATATATTTT.